This T cell receptor (beta chain) was identified during a study of blood T cell repertoires in COVID-19. For the study at large: Samples came from the United States, Italy and Spain, spanning acute and convalescent COVID-19. The analysed material was cDNA or gDNA that came from T cells, B-cell-depleted T cells, or PBMCs.

In the study's own analysis: Quantification of nucleated cells was approximated via reference gene primer amplification. Clones were read by immunoSEQ multiplex PCR, and TCRdb kept only the in-frame ones, dropping some. The V and J calls and clone size are taken from that table; D and trimming were inferred from the DNA. The sample has 110,000 to 150,000 clones, about 77% seen once. Trimming left V 10 bases short and J 2 bases short, with 12 bases between. Germline assignment: CDR1 ENHRY and CDR2 SYGVKD. The CDR3 is 12 residues long. The sample taken for sequencing was peripheral blood. The J gene is TRBJ2-7, the V gene TRBV10-3, with D perhaps matching TRBD1 (5 bases). This TCR derives from a man in his 60s with acute or convalescent COVID-19. CDR3 sequence reads: CATQGSTYEQYF. Written as DNA, the CDR3 is TGTGCCACCCAGGGATCTACCTACGAGCAGTACTTC.